A selection of T cell receptor beta chains follows, all from one sample in a study of neurological immune-mediated disorders. TCRdb ran MiXCR on the 5' RACE reads and lists one entry per CDR3 protein. Of 17,000 or so distinct CDR3 sequences in the sample, about 11% were seen once. Material for sequencing was CD8+ T cells from blood. These receptors all stem from a woman in her forties or fifties in good health. Both conserved end residues are part of each CDR3. The D gene is left open where the match is weak. Where a row states a size, it is once, few, many or the class of an expanded clone; other rows omit it.

size | J | D | V | DNA | CDR3
few | TRBJ1-3 | - | TRBV12-5 | TGTGCTAGTGGCTCGACAGGCTCTGGAAACACCATATATTTT | CASGSTGSGNTIYF
many | TRBJ2-3 | TRBD2 | TRBV11-3 | TGTGCCAGCAGCCCGAGCGGGGACTCTAGCACGCAGTATTTT | CASSPSGDSSTQYF
many | TRBJ2-7 | - | TRBV7-6 | TGTGCCAGCAGCCCGCGGGACAGCACCTACGAGCAGTACTTC | CASSPRDSTYEQYF
many | TRBJ1-6 | - | TRBV10-3 | TGTGCCATCAGTGAGTCGAGGCAGGGAAATTCACCCCTCCACTTT | CAISESRQGNSPLHF
few | TRBJ2-1 | - | TRBV5-4 | TGTGCCAGCAGCTTACGCGTCTTAGCGCCCCCCCACAATGAGCAGTTCTTC | CASSLRVLAPPHNEQFF
many | TRBJ2-7 | TRBD1 | TRBV10-2 | TGCGCCAGCAGTGAGCCAGGGGGAACGACCTACGAGCAGTACTTC | CASSEPGGTTYEQYF
many | TRBJ2-7 | TRBD1 | TRBV5-1 | TGCGCCAACCCTACAGGGGCCTACGAGCAGTACTTC | CANPTGAYEQYF
many | TRBJ1-5 | TRBD1 | TRBV5-5 | TGTGCCAGCAGCCCAACCGGGACAGGGGTCCAGCCCCAGCATTTT | CASSPTGTGVQPQHF
many | TRBJ2-7 | TRBD2 | TRBV20-1 | TGCAGTGCTAGAGACCGGACTAGCGGCTACGAGCAGTACTTC | CSARDRTSGYEQYF
- | TRBJ1-2 | - | TRBV27 | TGTGCCAGCAGTTACCTTGGGGCCGATGGCTACACCTTC | CASSYLGADGYTF
many | TRBJ2-1 | TRBD1 | TRBV30 | TGTGCCTGGAGTGTGGGGACAGGGACCTACAATGAGCAGTTCTTC | CAWSVGTGTYNEQFF
- | TRBJ1-1 | - | TRBV6-5 | TGTGCCAGCAGTTACGCTGGGCAATCTACAAGTGAAGCTTTCTTT | CASSYAGQSTSEAFF
many | TRBJ1-2 | - | TRBV25-1 | TGTGCCAGCAGTGAATATAATTTGAATCGGGGCTACACCTTC | CASSEYNLNRGYTF
- | TRBJ2-1 | TRBD2 | TRBV7-3 | TGTGCCAGCAGCCCGACCGCCTCTAGCGGGGTATACAATGAGCAGTTCTTC | CASSPTASSGVYNEQFF
many | TRBJ2-1 | - | TRBV10-2 | TGCGCCAGCAGTGAGTCTCCGGCTAGGTACCGGGATGAGCAGTTCTTC | CASSESPARYRDEQFF
- | TRBJ1-1 | - | TRBV10-3 | TGTGCCATCAGTCGACCCCAGGGCGGTGAAGCTTTCTTT | CAISRPQGGEAFF
- | TRBJ2-1 | TRBD2 | TRBV7-6 | TGTGCCAGCAGCGAGGGAGGACTAGCGGGAGGGTTTTACAATGAGCAGTTCTTC | CASSEGGLAGGFYNEQFF
many | TRBJ1-6 | TRBD1 | TRBV4-1 | TGCGCCAGCAGCCAAGATTCAGGACAGGGTAATTCACCCCTCCACTTT | CASSQDSGQGNSPLHF
many | TRBJ2-6 | - | TRBV7-9 | TGTGCCAGCAGCCCAAGGGGGTTACCCCTATCCTCTGGGGCCAACGTCCTGACTTTC | CASSPRGLPLSSGANVLTF
many | TRBJ2-3 | TRBD2 | TRBV6-5 | TGTGCCAGCAGTTACTCGGGCACTAGCGGCCCCACAGATACGCAGTATTTT | CASSYSGTSGPTDTQYF
many | TRBJ2-1 | - | TRBV6-5 | TGTGCCAGCAGTTTTGAGGGTCCCCCCTACAATGAGCAGTTCTTC | CASSFEGPPYNEQFF
many | TRBJ2-7 | - | TRBV28 | TGTGCCAGCAGTTTAGCGGGACGACCTTACGAGCAGTACTTC | CASSLAGRPYEQYF
many | TRBJ1-3 | - | TRBV20-1 | TGCAGTGCCCTGGGACAATCTGGAAACACCATATATTTT | CSALGQSGNTIYF
- | TRBJ2-5 | TRBD1 | TRBV7-9 | TGTGCCAGCAGCAGCCGGGACAGGGGGCGGCTGGGGACCCAGTACTTC | CASSSRDRGRLGTQYF
many | TRBJ1-6 | TRBD1 | TRBV5-1 | TGCGCCAGCAGCTTGCCAGAGGGGGCGACTTCACCCCTCCACTTT | CASSLPEGATSPLHF
many | TRBJ2-1 | - | TRBV5-1 | TGCGCCAGCAGCTTGGACCGATACAATGAGCAGTTCTTC | CASSLDRYNEQFF
many | TRBJ2-7 | TRBD2 | TRBV18 | TGTGCCAGCTCATCGAGGAACCTTACTAGCGGGAAAGAGTACGAGCAGTACTTC | CASSSRNLTSGKEYEQYF
- | TRBJ2-2 | TRBD1 | TRBV5-1 | TGCGCCAGCAGCTTGGATACAGGGGGCACCGGGGAGCTGTTTTTT | CASSLDTGGTGELFF
medium-sized | TRBJ2-7 | - | TRBV2 | TGTGCCAGCAGTGAAGCGCTTCGGGGCTTCTACGAGCAGTACTTC | CASSEALRGFYEQYF
few | TRBJ2-5 | - | TRBV28 | TGTGCCAGCAGTTTAGTTCAGGGCCAAGAGACCCAGTACTTC | CASSLVQGQETQYF
many | TRBJ2-7 | - | TRBV18 | TGTGCCAGCTCACCACGTCCTTTCTACGAGCAGTACTTC | CASSPRPFYEQYF
many | TRBJ2-7 | TRBD1 | TRBV5-1 | TGCGCCAGCAGCTGGGACAGGGTCTACGAGCAGTACTTC | CASSWDRVYEQYF
many | TRBJ2-7 | - | TRBV20-1 | TGCAGTGCTAGATACGACTCCTACGAGCAGTACTTC | CSARYDSYEQYF
many | TRBJ1-1 | - | TRBV19 | TGTGCCAGTAGCGGGGCCTACACTGAAGCTTTCTTT | CASSGAYTEAFF
many | TRBJ2-3 | - | TRBV24-1 | TGTGCCACCAGTGAGGGTGGGTTCACAGATACGCAGTATTTT | CATSEGGFTDTQYF
many | TRBJ2-6 | - | TRBV7-9 | TGTGCCACCCGGGACGGAAACTCTGGGGCCAACGTCCTGACTTTC | CATRDGNSGANVLTF
many | TRBJ2-2 | - | TRBV29-1 | TGCAGCGTTTTCTGGGCGGGCACCGGGGAGCTGTTTTTT | CSVFWAGTGELFF
many | TRBJ1-6 | - | TRBV7-9 | TGTGCCAGCAGCTCCCTACCCCTCCACTTT | CASSSLPLHF
many | TRBJ2-3 | - | TRBV6-4 | TGTGCCAGCAGTGACGGCACAGATACGCAGTATTTT | CASSDGTDTQYF
- | TRBJ2-3 | TRBD1 | TRBV28 | TGTGCCAGTTCGGGACAGGCGGTTCGGGATGAAGAATTCACAGATACGCAGTATTTT | CASSGQAVRDEEFTDTQYF
- | TRBJ2-3 | - | TRBV11-2 | TGTGCCAGCAGCTCGGCAGTTGAGATAAAGCAGTATTTT | CASSSAVEIKQYF
many | TRBJ2-2 | TRBD2 | TRBV7-9 | TGTGCCAGCAGCCCCGCTACCGGACTAGCGGGGGGGCCCGTCGGGGAGCTGTTTTTT | CASSPATGLAGGPVGELFF
many | TRBJ2-1 | TRBD2 | TRBV5-5 | TGTGCCAGCAGCTTGTTGTCTAGCGGGAGAAATGAGCAGTTCTTC | CASSLLSSGRNEQFF
many | TRBJ2-5 | - | TRBV29-1 | TGCAGCGCCCTGTCTTTGGAGACCCAGTACTTC | CSALSLETQYF
many | TRBJ2-1 | TRBD2 | TRBV27 | TGTGCCAGCAGTCTCCAACTAGCGGGAGGCTACAATGAGCAGTTCTTC | CASSLQLAGGYNEQFF
many | TRBJ2-3 | - | TRBV27 | TGTGCCAGCAGTTTTAGCGGTCGGGTTGATACGCAGTATTTT | CASSFSGRVDTQYF
many | TRBJ1-1 | TRBD1 | TRBV6-5 | TGTGCCAGCAACACAATAGGGGGCGGCACTGAAGCTTTCTTT | CASNTIGGGTEAFF
many | TRBJ2-7 | TRBD2 | TRBV7-9 | TGTGCCAGCAGCTTCGTCGGGACTAGCTACGAGCAGTACTTC | CASSFVGTSYEQYF
many | TRBJ2-7 | - | TRBV25-1 | TGTGCCAGCAGTATCTCAAACTACGAGCAGTACTTC | CASSISNYEQYF
many | TRBJ1-5 | TRBD1 | TRBV28 | TGTGCCAGCAGGCCGACAGGGGGCTACAATCAGCCCCAGCATTTT | CASRPTGGYNQPQHF
many | TRBJ2-7 | TRBD2 | TRBV5-1 | TGCGCCAGCAGCCTGGGACTAGCGAGCTCCTACGAGCAGTACTTC | CASSLGLASSYEQYF
few | TRBJ2-1 | - | TRBV6-5 | TGTGCCAGCAGCGACGAGTCCTCCTACAATGAGCAGTTCTTC | CASSDESSYNEQFF
many | TRBJ2-1 | TRBD2 | TRBV7-2 | TGTGCCAGCAGCTTTAACGGGGGGGTCCACAATGAGCAGTTCTTC | CASSFNGGVHNEQFF
many | TRBJ1-5 | - | TRBV28 | TGTGCCAGCAGTTTTGAGGGTGGGCAGCCCCAGCATTTT | CASSFEGGQPQHF
many | TRBJ2-7 | - | TRBV20-1 | TGCAGTGCTAACGGGCCATCCTACGAGCAGTACTTC | CSANGPSYEQYF
many | TRBJ2-1 | - | TRBV6-2/TRBV6-3 | TGTGCCAGCAGTTACTCTGGGGAGCCTCTTATCAATGAGCAGTTCTTC | CASSYSGEPLINEQFF
many | TRBJ2-3 | TRBD2 | TRBV7-9 | TGTGCCAGCAGCCCCCCGGCGGGGGTCACAGATACGCAGTATTTT | CASSPPAGVTDTQYF
many | TRBJ2-5 | TRBD2 | TRBV27 | TGTGCCAGCAGTTTCGTTAGCGGGAGGGGAGAGACCCAGTACTTC | CASSFVSGRGETQYF
many | TRBJ2-3 | - | TRBV3-1 | TGTGCCAGCAGCCAAGAAGAGCCCTGGGATACGCAGTATTTT | CASSQEEPWDTQYF